This T cell receptor beta chain was captured by sequencing in a study of lymphopenia after photon versus proton radiotherapy. A remark on this clone: Its antigen is undetermined.

The CDR3 spans 11 residues. Germline V gene lookup returns CDR1 SQVTM and CDR2 ANQGSEA. V dropped 6 bases and J dropped 4 bases, with 9 bases sitting between them. Study outcomes and limitations: Under photons, naive T cells and diversity fell while effector/memory populations rose. In patients who died, overall survival fell as post-nadir TCR diversity dropped more. Survival link was tested only in deceased patients; proton benefit remains a possibility. Post-nadir diversity loss with photons came from oligoclonal expansion, particularly CD8+ Temra cells.

The method was immunoSEQ multiplex PCR; TCRdb's version includes in-frame clones alone and lacks a portion of them. The profile shows about 40,000 clones, approximately 86% of them singletons. Here the sequenced sample was peripheral blood, taken from a patient treated with proton-based radiotherapy. The gene calls are TRBV29-1 and TRBJ2-5, with D uncertain. The clonotype was recovered from a woman between 65 and 79 years old with pancreatic cancer. Some clones in this sample may be carry-over from other donors' samples. The CDR3 coding sequence is TGCAGCGTGGCGGACGGAGAGACCCAGTACTTC. The encoded protein is CSVADGETQYF.